This T cell receptor beta chain derives from a study of breast tumors, draining lymph nodes, adjacent tissues. Study-level findings and limits: Tumor and nontumor repertoires were significantly more similar in luminal-like than in basal-like breast cancer.

Breast cancer patients provided tissue from their axillary draining lymph nodes. The table lists this clonotype with many counts. The antigen is unknown. MiXCR, applied by TCRdb to the multiplex PCR reads, yields one record per CDR3 protein. The repertoire includes some 200,000 distinct CDR3 sequences, approximately 31% of them detected once, and 4.3% sits in the top ten. The ends lost 4 bases at V and 5 bases at J; junction bases unmatched: 10. From germline, CDR1 is SGHTA and CDR2 FQGNSA. The CDR3 spans 15 residues. Source material: axillary lymph node tissue. The clonotype originates from a female donor with breast cancer. Some clones in this sample may be carry-over from other donors' samples. The chain links TRBV7-2 to TRBJ2-5; 7 bases fit TRBD2. As DNA, the CDR3 is TGTGCCAGCAGCTCTCAGAGTGAGCGGGGCGAGACCCAGTACTTC. Amino acids: CASSSQSERGETQYF.